These 17 T cell receptor beta chains were sequenced from one sample in a study of Ad26.COV2.S vaccination and SARS-CoV-2 variants. Some clones are missing from TCRdb's copy, which holds only in-frame ones; the method was immunoSEQ multiplex PCR. The sample shows approximately 240,000 clones, approximately 87% of them seen only once. Treatment in this sample: 19 received Ad26.COV2.S at low or high dose, single or two shots; about 5 received placebo; per-sample allocation not given. Samples were taken on day 63 after the first vaccine or placebo injection. The source was peripheral blood, collected in a trial of Ad26.COV2.S vaccine versus placebo. These receptors all come from a person aged 18-60 years who received the Ad26.COV2.S COVID-19 vaccine or a placebo.

The rearrangement uses TRBV7-6 and TRBJ1-1, with TRBD1 as a possible D gene (5 bases). CDR1 and CDR2 from the germline V gene are SGHVS and FNYEAQ. V lost 5 bases to trimming and J lost 6 bases, with 13 bases between them. This CDR3 comprises 13 residues. CDR3 sequence: CASSLWTRAEAFF. The DNA of the CDR3 is TGTGCCAGCAGCCTATGGACAAGAGCTGAAGCTTTCTTT.

This clone was seen just once. Other DNA sequences of this sample code for an identical CDR3. The chain couples TRBV28 to TRBJ2-7; D is undetermined. CDR1 is MDHEN, CDR2 SYDVKM, per germline. The CDR3 is 12 amino acids. Trimming left V 3 bases short and J 3 bases short, with 6 bases between. CDR3 sequence: CASSLLGYEQYF. The CDR3 DNA is TGTGCCAGCAGTTTGCTGGGCTACGAGCAGTACTTC.

This chain joins TRBV11-2 and TRBJ2-1, with 7 bases matching TRBD2. The CDR3 covers 14 residues. From germline, CDR1 is SGHAT and CDR2 FQNNGV. The junction had 6 bases not matched to a gene; V was cut back by 1 base and J by 9 bases. CDR3 protein: CASSLGFAGVEQFF. CDR3 DNA sequence: TGTGCCAGCAGCTTAGGGTTTGCGGGAGTTGAGCAGTTCTTC.

V is TRBV5-6 and J is TRBJ1-5; D not resolved. The CDR3 has 15 residues. Trimming removed 2 bases from V and 3 bases from J, with 12 bases in between. Per germline, CDR1 SGHDT and CDR2 YYEEEE. CDR3: CASSFTKGDNQPQHF. In nucleotides, the CDR3 is TGTGCCAGCAGCTTTACCAAGGGTGACAATCAGCCCCAGCATTTT.

Written as DNA, the CDR3 is TGTGCCAGCAGCTTAGTCCGTCTAGCTAACACAGATACGCAGTATTTT. Its translation is CASSLVRLANTDTQYF. The chain combines TRBV7-8 with TRBJ2-3, with D maybe TRBD2 (5 bases). Germline lookup yields CDR1 SGHVS and CDR2 FQNEAQ. There are 16 residues in the CDR3. The germline V and J ends were trimmed by 1 base and 2 bases, with 13 bases remaining between them.

Only one count was recorded for this clone. The chain's CDR3 is CASSLAETQYF. CDR3 DNA sequence: TGTGCCAGCAGCTTAGCAGAGACCCAGTACTTC. V gene TRBV13 combines with J gene TRBJ2-5; D is uncertain. CDR1 and CDR2 from the germline V gene are PRHDT and FYEKMQ (reference sequence). Trimming removed 1 base at V and 4 bases at J, with 1 base between. The CDR3 consists of 11 residues.

The V gene is TRBV2, the J gene TRBJ2-3; tentatively, D is TRBD2 (5 bases). The germline V and J ends were trimmed by 2 bases and 2 bases, with 23 bases remaining between them. Germline V lookup: CDR1 SNHLY, CDR2 FYNNEI. The CDR3 spans 19 residues. CDR3 region: CASSERLASLELNTDTQYF. CDR3 coding DNA: TGTGCCAGCAGTGAAAGGTTAGCGTCTCTAGAATTAAACACAGATACGCAGTATTTT.

Regarding this clone: The junction shows a germline mismatch at one end, possibly a read error. The rearrangement uses TRBV28 and TRBJ1-1; a weak D match, TRBD1 (5 bases). Germline V gene lookup returns CDR1 MDHEN and CDR2 SYDVKM. The CDR3 totals 14 residues. The CDR3 DNA is TGTGCCGGCAGGGCGGGTGGTATGAACACTGAAGCTTTCTTT. As protein: CAGRAGGMNTEAFF.

The V gene is TRBV18, the J gene TRBJ2-2, with TRBD1 identical over 7 bases. The V and J ends lost 5 bases and 0 bases, in that order; junction bases with no gene match: 6. From germline, CDR1 is KGHSH and CDR2 LQKENI. The CDR3 totals 16 residues. Here the CDR3 reads CASSTLGQSNTGELFF. CDR3 coding DNA: TGTGCCAGCTCAACCCTGGGACAGTCGAACACCGGGGAGCTGTTTTTT.

This chain links TRBV11-2 with TRBJ1-1; D is unclear. The CDR3 is 15 residues long. V gave up 2 bases and J gave up 4 bases, with 14 bases separating them. Germline CDR1 and CDR2: SGHAT and FQNNGV. Here the CDR3 reads CASSLTQDRGTEAFF. CDR3 nucleotides: TGTGCCAGCAGCTTAACCCAGGATCGGGGCACTGAAGCTTTCTTT.

This clone was recorded once. J is TRBJ1-3 and V is TRBV7-9; D is possibly TRBD1 (6 bases). V lost 1 base, J lost 4 bases, and 14 bases lay in between. In germline, CDR1 is SEHNR, CDR2 FQNEAQ (reference sequence). The length of the CDR3 is 16 residues. For the CDR3, the DNA is TGTGCCAGCAGCTTAGACAGGGAGCTGAGCGGAAACACCATATATTTT. The encoded protein is CASSLDRELSGNTIYF.

The CDR3 reads CSVTGLAGALSYNEQFF. DNA for the CDR3: TGCAGCGTTACGGGACTAGCGGGGGCGTTATCCTACAATGAGCAGTTCTTC. The chain employs TRBV29-1 and TRBJ2-1; 14 bases map to TRBD2. Germline V lookup: CDR1 SQVTM, CDR2 ANQGSEA. After removal of 5 bases from V and 1 base from J, the junction contained 7 bases not matched to a gene. This CDR3 has 17 amino acids.

This chain connects TRBV14 to TRBJ2-7; D ambiguous. The germline CDR1 and CDR2 sequences are SGHDN and FVKESK. Trimming removed 5 bases from V and 0 bases from J, with 11 bases in between. CDR3 length: 14 amino acids. This chain's CDR3 is CASSSQDGSYEQYF. The CDR3 DNA is TGTGCCAGCAGCAGCCAGGACGGCTCCTACGAGCAGTACTTC.

The chain employs TRBV10-3 and TRBJ1-2, with TRBD1 matching over 8 bases. V lost 5 bases, J lost 3 bases, and 2 bases stayed unmatched. This CDR3 contains 13 residues. Germline CDR1 ENHRY, CDR2 SYGVKD. CDR3 protein: CAISPGQDYGYTF. CDR3 nucleotide sequence: TGTGCCATCAGTCCGGGACAGGACTATGGCTACACCTTC.

The gene calls are TRBV28 and TRBJ2-3, with a tentative D call TRBD2 (6 bases). The CDR3 contains 15 residues. The germline V gene encodes CDR1 MDHEN and CDR2 SYDVKM. V lost 3 bases and J lost 2, with 12 bases in between. The CDR3 spells CASSFGWGDTDTQYF. The DNA of the CDR3 is TGTGCCAGCAGTTTCGGCTGGGGGGACACAGATACGCAGTATTTT.

Here the CDR3 reads CASSSLHQGGNQPQHF. CDR3 coding DNA: TGTGCCAGCAGTTCCTTACACCAAGGCGGCAATCAGCCCCAGCATTTT. The chain employs TRBV6-5 and TRBJ1-5; no clear D. The CDR3 is 16 amino acids. The V gene's germline CDR1 is MNHEY and CDR2 SVGAGI. V lost 4 bases and J lost 2, with 15 bases in between.

The genes are TRBV18 and TRBJ2-3, with D possibly being TRBD1 (5 bases). The CDR3 loop spans 16 amino acids. Between the trimmed V and J ends, which lost 1 base and 2 bases, there was a span of 13 bases. Germline CDR1 reads KGHSH; CDR2 reads LQKENI. CDR3 coding DNA: TGTGCCAGCTCACCACTGGCTGGGGCCCTCACAGATACGCAGTATTTT. It encodes CASSPLAGALTDTQYF.